The clone carrying this T cell receptor (beta chain) appeared many times. The source of the sample is a study of spatial heterogeneity in lung cancer. This CDR3 comprises 12 residues. Germline values: CDR1 LGHNA, CDR2 YSLEER. Trimming left V 3 bases short and J 4 bases short, with 4 bases between. TCRdb reprocessed the 5' RACE reads with MiXCR, giving one entry per CDR3 protein. Seen here are 48,000 or so distinct CDR3 sequences, around 5.2% observed once, and the top ten hold more than 9.5%. The time point is: sample taken at primary tumor resection. Unsorted whole RNA samples from tumor, nontumor lung or frozen PBMC were sequenced.

The rearrangement joins TRBV4-3 to TRBJ2-1; no reliable D call. This TCR derives from a male donor with early-stage non-small cell lung cancer. The sequencing used PBMCs, collected at surgery. Here the CDR3 reads CASSQVYNEQFF. The CDR3 DNA is TGCGCCAGCAGCCAGGTTTACAATGAGCAGTTCTTC.